This entry lists 23 T cell receptor beta chains sequenced from one sample in a study of technical replicates of blood from several donors. Assay: immunoSEQ multiplex PCR; the TCRdb copy retains only in-frame clones and omits some. The data contain some 77,000 clones, about 93% of them singletons. Sequenced sample: T cells isolated from PBMCs. The receptors here all came from a human donor in good health.

The gene calls are TRBV19 and TRBJ2-4; 8 bases match TRBD1. Germline-derived CDR1 and CDR2 are LNHDA and SQIVND (reference sequence). The CDR3 extends over 14 amino acids. J lost 8 bases, V lost 3 bases, and 6 bases had no gene match. The CDR3 nucleotides read TGTGCCAGTAGTATGTTGGGACAGGCGGACATTCAGTACTTC. Protein: CASSMLGQADIQYF.

The chain recombines TRBV5-3 with TRBJ1-3; D call uncertain. Being an ORF, TRBV5-3 has a function that is uncertain. CDR3 length: 17 amino acids. The ends were cut back, 4 bases at V and 0 bases at J, with 17 bases in the middle. Here the CDR3 reads CARSRTIDGTSGNTIYF. CDR3 DNA: TGTGCCAGAAGCCGCACTATTGACGGAACCTCTGGAAACACCATATATTTT.

This chain joins TRBV29-1 and TRBJ2-7; no clear D gene. The CDR3 loop spans 12 amino acids. V was shortened by 5 bases and J by 4 bases, with 12 bases between the two germline ends. Germline-derived CDR1 and CDR2 are SQVTM and ANQGSEA. The CDR3, as DNA: TGCAGCGTTTTGATACCGACTTACGAGCAGTACTTC. It specifies CSVLIPTYEQYF.

This clone was detected only a few times. This chain joins TRBV19 and TRBJ1-2, with TRBD1 matching over 7 bases. The germline gives CDR1 LNHDA, CDR2 SQIVND (reference sequence). This CDR3 is built from 13 residues. Trimming at V came to 3 bases and at J to 6 bases, leaving 4 bases not matched to a gene. In DNA, the CDR3 is TGTGCCAGTAGTATGAGACAGGGCGATGGCTACACCTTC. It yields the protein CASSMRQGDGYTF.

This clone was picked up a small number of times. The V call is TRBV10-3, the J call TRBJ1-1, with a possible D match to TRBD1 (6 bases). Germline lookup yields CDR1 ENHRY and CDR2 SYGVKD. The CDR3 sequence is 14 residues long. The V gene lost 2 bases and the J gene lost 3 bases, with 10 bases spanning the gap. The CDR3 is CAISEPYRDTEAFF. CDR3 sequence (DNA): TGTGCCATCAGTGAGCCTTACAGGGACACTGAAGCTTTCTTT.

The chain has TRBV13 and TRBJ2-7; a weak D match, TRBD1 (5 bases). CDR3 length: 16 amino acids. Germline V CDR1 and CDR2: PRHDT, FYEKMQ (reference sequence). V gave up 4 bases and J gave up 9 bases, with 25 bases separating them. CDR3 DNA: TGTGCCAGCAGCTCCACGGTTGGGGCAGACGCTACGACGCAGTACTTC. Translation: CASSSTVGADATTQYF. Together with reference TRBV13 and TRBJ2-7, the CDR3 gives the full variable domain: AAGVIQSPRHLIKEKRETATLKCYPIPRHDTVYWYQQGPGQDPQFLISFYEKMQSDKGSIPDRFSAQQFSDYHSELNMSSLELGDSALYFCASSSTVGADATTQYFGPGTRLTVT.

CDR3 amino acids: CASSAGQGARKLFF. The DNA of the CDR3 is TGTGCCAGCAGTGCGGGACAGGGGGCAAGAAAACTGTTTTTT. The V call is TRBV2, the J call TRBJ1-4, with 12 bases fitting TRBD1. Germline V CDR1 and CDR2: SNHLY, FYNNEI. The CDR3 contains 14 residues. Germline trimming cut 4 bases from V and 10 bases from J; bases unmatched to any gene: 4.

This chain uses TRBV27 with TRBJ2-2; D is uncertain. Trimming removed 8 bases at V and 0 bases at J, with 10 bases between. CDR1 MNHEY and CDR2 SMNVEV come from the germline V gene (reference sequence). This CDR3 comprises 14 residues. CDR3 sequence reads: CASAWRSNTGELFF. CDR3 DNA: TGTGCCAGCGCCTGGCGGTCGAACACCGGGGAGCTGTTTTTT.

This rearrangement joins TRBV27 to TRBJ2-3; 8 bases agree with TRBD2. J gave up 4 bases and V 4 bases, and 1 base lay outside the gene matches. CDR1 MNHEY and CDR2 SMNVEV come from the germline V gene (reference sequence). CDR3 size: 13 residues. For the CDR3, the DNA is TGTGCCAGCAGTTCACTAGCGGCAGATACGCAGTATTTT. It codes for CASSSLAADTQYF.

The chain is built from TRBV7-2 and TRBJ1-2, with D possibly TRBD1 on 5 matching bases. This CDR3 spans 17 amino acids. V gave up 2 bases and J gave up 4 bases, with 20 bases separating them. CDR1 SGHTA and CDR2 FQGNSA come from the germline V gene. CDR3 residues: CASSLNSRVVVSYGYTF. CDR3 nucleotides: TGTGCCAGCAGCTTAAACAGCAGGGTAGTAGTTTCCTATGGCTACACCTTC.

This chain uses TRBV6-1 with TRBJ2-6; weak D call: TRBD1 (5 bases). Trimming removed 0 bases at V and 0 bases at J, with 12 bases between. The germline V gene has CDR1 MNHNS and CDR2 SASEGT. There are 18 residues in the CDR3. CDR3 region: CASSEAGRVYSGANVLTF. The CDR3, as DNA: TGTGCCAGCAGTGAAGCCGGCAGGGTCTACTCTGGGGCCAACGTCCTGACTTTC.

The chain carries TRBV4-1 and TRBJ2-1; 13 bases match TRBD2. CDR3 length equals 16 residues. Germline CDR1 is MGHRA and CDR2 is YSYEKL. Trimming took 4 bases from V and 6 from J; bases not matched to a gene: 6. The chain's CDR3 is CASSPRLAGGVNEQFF. DNA of the CDR3: TGCGCCAGCAGCCCTAGACTAGCGGGAGGTGTCAATGAGCAGTTCTTC.

The genes are TRBV19 and TRBJ1-5; possibly TRBD1 for D (5 bases). Germline V gene lookup returns CDR1 LNHDA and CDR2 SQIVND (reference sequence). V was clipped by 4 bases and J by 5 bases, with 9 bases between them. This CDR3 comprises 13 residues. The CDR3 nucleotides read TGTGCCAGTAGTAATACGGGGGATCAGCCCCAGCATTTT. Protein: CASSNTGDQPQHF.

This clone showed up just once. The V and J genes are TRBV4-1 and TRBJ2-1; TRBD2 aligns across 12 bases. The CDR3 sequence is 16 residues long. The ends lost 1 base at V and 8 bases at J; junction bases unmatched: 6. Germline assignment: CDR1 MGHRA and CDR2 YSYEKL. The CDR3 spells CASSQVRTSGKDEQFF. The CDR3 bases are TGCGCCAGCAGCCAAGTGAGGACTAGCGGGAAGGATGAGCAGTTCTTC.

This chain uses TRBV9 with TRBJ2-2, with 10 bases fitting TRBD2. The V gene end was trimmed by 2 bases and the J gene end by 6 bases; junction bases not matched to a gene: 4. From germline, CDR1 is SGDLS and CDR2 YYNGEE. This CDR3 contains 15 residues. DNA of the CDR3: TGTGCCAGCAGCGTCCTAGCGGGAGAGTCCGGGGAGCTGTTTTTT. It yields the protein CASSVLAGESGELFF.

The rearrangement uses TRBV5-1 and TRBJ1-1; perhaps TRBD1 as D (5 bases). The CDR3 totals 15 residues. Germline V gives CDR1 SGHRS, CDR2 YFSETQ. The ends were cut back, 4 bases at V and 3 bases at J, with 16 bases in the middle. CDR3 nucleotides: TGCGCCAGCAGCCCCGACTTAGACAGAGACACTGAAGCTTTCTTT. Amino acids: CASSPDLDRDTEAFF. The full variable domain, rest sourced from reference TRBV5-1 and TRBJ1-1, is KAGVTQTPRYLIKTRGQQVTLSCSPISGHRSVSWYQQTPGQGLQFLFEYFSETQRNKGNFPGRFSGRQFSNSRSEMNVSTLELGDSALYLCASSPDLDRDTEAFFGQGTRLTVV.

Of note for this clone: The same CDR3 also results from other DNA sequences found in this sample. This chain uses TRBV6-5 with TRBJ1-3, with unresolved D. The CDR3 contains 13 residues. V was clipped by 5 bases and J by 0 bases, with 5 bases between them. Germline CDR1 MNHEY, CDR2 SVGAGI. The CDR3 DNA sequence: TGTGCCAGCAGTCGGGGCTCTGGAAACACCATATATTTT. Translation gives CASSRGSGNTIYF.

J is TRBJ2-5 and V is TRBV7-3; 9 bases agree with TRBD2. The CDR3 has 16 residues. Looked up from germline, CDR1 is SGHTA and CDR2 is FQGTGA. V lost 5 bases, J lost 5 bases, and 12 bases stayed unmatched. The CDR3, as DNA: TGTGCCAGCAGCCTGGGGTTAGCGGGAGACAGGGAGACCCAGTACTTC. The encoded protein is CASSLGLAGDRETQYF. Based on the CDR3 plus reference TRBV7-3 and TRBJ2-5, the full variable domain is GAGVSQTPSNKVTEKGKYVELRCDPISGHTALYWYRQSLGQGPEFLIYFQGTGAADDSGLPNDRFFAVRPEGSVSTLKIQRTERGDSAVYLCASSLGLAGDRETQYFGPGTRLLVL.

The genes are TRBV9 and TRBJ2-5; 10 bases line up with TRBD2. Germline V gene lookup returns CDR1 SGDLS and CDR2 YYNGEE. This CDR3 has 15 residues. J lost 3 bases, V lost 0 bases, and 2 bases had no gene match. The CDR3 spells CASSVGTSGEETQYF. The CDR3 DNA follows: TGTGCCAGCAGCGTAGGAACTAGCGGGGAAGAGACCCAGTACTTC. Using reference TRBV9 and TRBJ2-5 for the parts outside the CDR3, the full variable domain is DSGVTQTPKHLITATGQRVTLRCSPRSGDLSVYWYQQSLDQGLQFLIQYYNGEERAKGNILERFSAQQFPDLHSELNLSSLELGDSALYFCASSVGTSGEETQYFGPGTRLLVL.

The chain combines TRBV5-8 with TRBJ2-7; 9 bases align to TRBD1. After removal of 4 bases from V and 6 bases from J, the junction contained 11 bases not matched to a gene. CDR1 and CDR2 from the germline V gene are SGHTS and YDEGEE. CDR3 length equals 15 residues. The CDR3 nucleotides read TGTGCCAGCAGCACCGGGACAGGGATTTCGGGCGAGCAGTACTTC. Translation: CASSTGTGISGEQYF.

J is TRBJ2-7 and V is TRBV5-1; 7 bases agree with TRBD1. Germline V gives CDR1 SGHRS, CDR2 YFSETQ. The CDR3 is made up of 15 amino acids. Trimming took 0 bases from V and 3 from J; bases not matched to a gene: 6. The CDR3 loop is CASSLAPGTDYEQYF. The CDR3, as DNA: TGCGCCAGCAGCTTGGCCCCCGGGACAGACTACGAGCAGTACTTC.

A note on this clone: Other DNA sequences in the same sample also yield this CDR3. In DNA form, the CDR3 reads TGTGCCAGTAGTATAGATCTAGCGGGAGGAACAGATACGCAGTATTTT. Translated: CASSIDLAGGTDTQYF. J is TRBJ2-3 and V is TRBV19, with 11 bases fitting TRBD2. The CDR3 totals 16 residues. From germline, CDR1 is LNHDA and CDR2 SQIVND (reference sequence). V shed 0 bases and J 3 bases; nucleotides not matched to a gene: 2. Full variable domain (missing parts from reference TRBV19 and TRBJ2-3): DGGITQSPKYLFRKEGQNVTLSCEQNLNHDAMYWYRQDPGQGLRLIYYSQIVNDFQKGDIAEGYSVSREKKESFPLTVTSAQKNPTAFYLCASSIDLAGGTDTQYFGPGTRLTVL.

The CDR3 region is CASSAWTGSEQYF. CDR3 bases: TGTGCCAGCAGCGCCTGGACTGGGTCCGAGCAGTACTTC. This chain connects TRBV7-9 to TRBJ2-7; D may be TRBD2 (5 bases). Trimming pared 5 bases from V and 6 bases from J, leaving 14 bases between. CDR1 and CDR2 from the germline V gene are SEHNR and FQNEAQ (reference sequence). The length of the CDR3 is 13 residues. The full variable domain, completed using reference TRBV7-9 and TRBJ2-7, is DTGVSQNPRHKITKRGQNVTFRCDPISEHNRLYWYRQTLGQGPEFLTYFQNEAQLEKSRLLSDRFSAERPKGSFSTLEIQRTEQGDSAMYLCASSAWTGSEQYFGPGTRLTVT.